The clone carrying this TCR beta chain has only a few counts. The source of the sample is a study of blood T cells in healthy people across ages. Then a second PCR, running about 6 to 12 cycles, was carried out with a sample-barcoded 5' primer and a J-beta primer mix. Each CDR3 protein gets one entry after TCRdb re-called the 5' RACE reads with MiXCR. The sample lists hundreds of thousands of distinct CDR3 sequences; roughly 45% were seen once. Looked up from germline, CDR1 is DFQATT and CDR2 is SNEGSKA (reference sequence). This CDR3 comprises 12 residues. The chain joins TRBV20-1 to TRBJ1-1; possible D gene TRBD1, 6 bases. The specimen sequenced was blood. This clonotype was obtained from a woman aged 55-70 years in good health. The CDR3 DNA sequence: TGCAGGGCCGGGACACCCGACACTGAAGCTTTCTTT. Translated: CRAGTPDTEAFF.